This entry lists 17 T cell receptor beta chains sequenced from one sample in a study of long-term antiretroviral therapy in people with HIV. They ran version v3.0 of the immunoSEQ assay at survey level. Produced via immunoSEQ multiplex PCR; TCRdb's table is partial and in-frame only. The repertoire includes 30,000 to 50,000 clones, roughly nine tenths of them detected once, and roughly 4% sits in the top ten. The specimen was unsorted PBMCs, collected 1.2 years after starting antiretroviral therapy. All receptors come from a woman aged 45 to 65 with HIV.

CDR3 loop: CASSYVGGGAYEQYF. The CDR3 region has the DNA TGTGCCAGCAGTTACGTCGGAGGTGGGGCCTACGAGCAGTACTTC. The chain combines TRBV6-5 with TRBJ2-7; a possible D gene is TRBD2 (5 bases). The CDR3 is 15 amino acids. CDR1 and CDR2 from the germline V gene are MNHEY and SVGAGI. V was trimmed by 2 bases and J by 2 bases, leaving 13 bases between them.

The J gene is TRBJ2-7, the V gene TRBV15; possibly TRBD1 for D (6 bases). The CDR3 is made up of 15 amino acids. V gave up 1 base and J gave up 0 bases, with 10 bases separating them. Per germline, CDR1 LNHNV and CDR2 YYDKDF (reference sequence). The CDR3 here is CATSRGTALSYEQYF. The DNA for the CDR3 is TGTGCCACCAGCAGAGGGACAGCCCTCTCCTACGAGCAGTACTTC.

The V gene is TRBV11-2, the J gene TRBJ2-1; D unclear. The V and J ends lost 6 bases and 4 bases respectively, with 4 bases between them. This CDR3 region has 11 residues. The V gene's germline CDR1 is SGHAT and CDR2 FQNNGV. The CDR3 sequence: CASRIYNEQFF. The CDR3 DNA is TGTGCCAGCAGAATATACAATGAGCAGTTCTTC.

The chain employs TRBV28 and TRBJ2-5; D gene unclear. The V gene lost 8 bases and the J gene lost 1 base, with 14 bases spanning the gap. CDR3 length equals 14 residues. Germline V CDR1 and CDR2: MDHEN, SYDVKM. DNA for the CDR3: TGTGCCAGCTGGACGGCGAACCTCCAAGAGACCCAGTACTTC. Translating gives CASWTANLQETQYF.

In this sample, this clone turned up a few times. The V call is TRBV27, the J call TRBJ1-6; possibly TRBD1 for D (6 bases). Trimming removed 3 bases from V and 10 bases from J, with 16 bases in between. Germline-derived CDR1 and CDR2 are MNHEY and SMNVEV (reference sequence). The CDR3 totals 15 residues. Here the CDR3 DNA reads TGTGCCAGCAGTTTTGGGGGGGCTGAGAACTCACCCCTCCACTTT. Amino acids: CASSFGGAENSPLHF.

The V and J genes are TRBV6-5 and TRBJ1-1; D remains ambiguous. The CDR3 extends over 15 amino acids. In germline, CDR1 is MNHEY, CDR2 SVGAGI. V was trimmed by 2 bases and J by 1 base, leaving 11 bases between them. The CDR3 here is CASSYLRWENTEAFF. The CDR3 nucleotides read TGTGCCAGCAGTTACCTTCGTTGGGAGAACACTGAAGCTTTCTTT.

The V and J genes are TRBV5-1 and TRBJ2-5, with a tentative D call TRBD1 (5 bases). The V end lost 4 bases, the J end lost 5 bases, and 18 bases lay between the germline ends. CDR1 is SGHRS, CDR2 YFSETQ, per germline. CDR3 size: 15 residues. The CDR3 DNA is TGCGCCAGCAGCCCAGTTTACAGGCAGGGTGAGACCCAGTACTTC. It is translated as CASSPVYRQGETQYF. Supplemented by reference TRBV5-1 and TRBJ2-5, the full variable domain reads KAGVTQTPRYLIKTRGQQVTLSCSPISGHRSVSWYQQTPGQGLQFLFEYFSETQRNKGNFPGRFSGRQFSNSRSEMNVSTLELGDSALYLCASSPVYRQGETQYFGPGTRLLVL.

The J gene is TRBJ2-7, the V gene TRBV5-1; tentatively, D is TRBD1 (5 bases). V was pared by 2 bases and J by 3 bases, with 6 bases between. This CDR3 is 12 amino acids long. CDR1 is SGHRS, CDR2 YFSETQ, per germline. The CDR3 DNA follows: TGCGCCAGCAGCTTCCAGGGCTACGAGCAGTACTTC. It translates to CASSFQGYEQYF. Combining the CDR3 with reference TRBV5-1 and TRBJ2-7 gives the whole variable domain KAGVTQTPRYLIKTRGQQVTLSCSPISGHRSVSWYQQTPGQGLQFLFEYFSETQRNKGNFPGRFSGRQFSNSRSEMNVSTLELGDSALYLCASSFQGYEQYFGPGTRLTVT.

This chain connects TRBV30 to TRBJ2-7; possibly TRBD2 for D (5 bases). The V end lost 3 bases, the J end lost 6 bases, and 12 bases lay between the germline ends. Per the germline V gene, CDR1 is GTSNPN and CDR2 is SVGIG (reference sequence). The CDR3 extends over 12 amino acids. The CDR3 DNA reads TGTGCCTGGAGAGTGGGCGGGCTCGAGCAGTACTTC. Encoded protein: CAWRVGGLEQYF.

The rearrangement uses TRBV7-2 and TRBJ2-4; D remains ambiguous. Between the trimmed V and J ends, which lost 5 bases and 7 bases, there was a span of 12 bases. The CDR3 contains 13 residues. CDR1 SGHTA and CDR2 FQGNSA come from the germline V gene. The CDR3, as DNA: TGTGCCAGCAGCCCTGGACCAGAGAACATTCAGTACTTC. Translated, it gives CASSPGPENIQYF.

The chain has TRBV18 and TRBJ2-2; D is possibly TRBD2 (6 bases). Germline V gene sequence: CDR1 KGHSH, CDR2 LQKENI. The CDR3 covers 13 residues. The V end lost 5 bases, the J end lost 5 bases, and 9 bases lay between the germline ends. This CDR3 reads CASSFGGTGELFF. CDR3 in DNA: TGTGCCAGCTCATTCGGAGGGACCGGGGAGCTGTTTTTT.

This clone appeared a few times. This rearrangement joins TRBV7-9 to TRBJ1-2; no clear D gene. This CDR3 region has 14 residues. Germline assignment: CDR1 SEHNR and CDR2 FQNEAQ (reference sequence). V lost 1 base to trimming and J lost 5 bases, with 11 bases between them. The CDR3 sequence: CASSLVRVNYGYTF. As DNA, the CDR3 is TGTGCCAGCAGCTTAGTCCGGGTAAATTATGGCTACACCTTC.

The CDR3 is CAISADRRTDTQYF. The CDR3 region has the DNA TGTGCCATCAGTGCTGACAGAAGAACAGATACGCAGTATTTT. This chain links TRBV10-3 with TRBJ2-3; TRBD1 is a possible D gene (5 bases). CDR3 length: 14 residues. V was clipped by 4 bases and J by 3 bases, with 11 bases between them. Germline-derived CDR1 and CDR2 are ENHRY and SYGVKD.

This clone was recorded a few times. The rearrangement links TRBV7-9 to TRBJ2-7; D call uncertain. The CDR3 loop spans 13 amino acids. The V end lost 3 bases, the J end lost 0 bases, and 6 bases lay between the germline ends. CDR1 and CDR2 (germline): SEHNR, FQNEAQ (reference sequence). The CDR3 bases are TGTGCCAGCAGCTTCACAAACTCCTACGAGCAGTACTTC. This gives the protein CASSFTNSYEQYF.

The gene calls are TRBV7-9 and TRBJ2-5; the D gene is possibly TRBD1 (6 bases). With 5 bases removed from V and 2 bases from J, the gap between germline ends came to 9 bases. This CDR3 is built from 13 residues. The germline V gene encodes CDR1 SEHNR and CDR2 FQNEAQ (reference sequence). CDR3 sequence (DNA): TGTGCCAGCAGCAGGACAGCGCAAGAGACCCAGTACTTC. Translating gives CASSRTAQETQYF.

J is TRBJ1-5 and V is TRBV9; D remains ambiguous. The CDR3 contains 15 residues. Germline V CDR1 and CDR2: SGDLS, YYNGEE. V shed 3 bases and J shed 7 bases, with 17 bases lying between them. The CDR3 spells CASSAGKGVLQPQHF. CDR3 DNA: TGTGCCAGCAGCGCCGGAAAGGGAGTTTTGCAGCCCCAGCATTTT.

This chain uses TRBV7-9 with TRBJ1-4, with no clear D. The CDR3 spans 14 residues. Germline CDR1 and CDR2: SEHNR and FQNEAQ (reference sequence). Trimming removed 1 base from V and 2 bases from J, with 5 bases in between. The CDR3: CASSLGGTNEKLFF. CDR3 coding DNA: TGTGCCAGCAGCTTAGGAGGCACTAATGAAAAACTGTTTTTT. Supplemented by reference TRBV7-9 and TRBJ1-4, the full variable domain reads DTGVSQNPRHKITKRGQNVTFRCDPISEHNRLYWYRQTLGQGPEFLTYFQNEAQLEKSRLLSDRFSAERPKGSFSTLEIQRTEQGDSAMYLCASSLGGTNEKLFFGSGTQLSVL.